The 6 T cell receptor beta chains below all came from one sample that was sequenced in a study of shared clonotypes between healthy human individuals. The repertoire was sequenced with immunoSEQ multiplex PCR; TCRdb's copy has only in-frame clones and lacks some. The sample contains around 980,000 clones, around 78% of which appear only once. Sample: memory CD4+ T cells from PBMCs. Subset denoted: CD45RA-negative fraction. These receptors were collected from a man younger than 35 in good health. Some clones in this sample may be carry-over from other donors' samples.

Concerning this clone itself: Other DNA sequences in this specimen translate into the identical CDR3. The V gene is TRBV2, the J gene TRBJ1-5; 8 nucleotides align to TRBD1. With V trimmed by 4 bases and J by 5 bases, 4 bases remained unmatched. Germline CDR1 SNHLY, CDR2 FYNNEI. This CDR3 has 14 residues. DNA for the CDR3: TGTGCCAGCAGTGGCCTGACAGGGGATCAGCCCCAGCATTTT. Translating gives CASSGLTGDQPQHF.

This clone was seen a single time. The chain employs TRBV4-3 and TRBJ2-1; D gene ambiguous. The CDR3 totals 15 residues. V was pared by 0 bases and J by 11 bases, with 17 bases between. Germline V CDR1 and CDR2: LGHNA, YSLEER. In nucleotides, the CDR3 is TGCGCCAGCAGCCAAGATCTAGGTTATCCTCAGCAGCAGTTCTTC. This codes for CASSQDLGYPQQQFF.

The genes are TRBV28 and TRBJ2-5; D remains ambiguous. Trimming took 4 bases from V and 2 from J, leaving 20 bases between them. The CDR3 contains 17 residues. CDR1 is MDHEN, CDR2 SYDVKM, per germline. CDR3 in amino acids: CASSYPPLGRRQETQYF. In DNA, the CDR3 is TGTGCCAGCAGTTATCCACCCCTCGGACGGAGACAAGAGACCCAGTACTTC.

The genes are TRBV7-2 and TRBJ2-3; D not certain. The CDR3 length is 12 residues. Germline V gives CDR1 SGHTA, CDR2 FQGNSA. Trimming cost V 4 bases and J 3 bases, with 5 bases left between them. CDR3 coding DNA: TGTGCCAGCAGCTACGCGACAGATACGCAGTATTTT. It codes for CASSYATDTQYF.

This rearrangement joins TRBV27 to TRBJ2-7; 8 nucleotides align to TRBD1. This CDR3 region has 16 residues. CDR1 and CDR2 from the germline V gene are MNHEY and SMNVEV (reference sequence). J was trimmed by 6 bases and V by 3 bases; bases with no gene match: 13. CDR3 coding DNA: TGTGCCAGCAGTTTCTCTCGGCCAGGGGGCTCTGGCGAGCAGTACTTC. Translating gives CASSFSRPGGSGEQYF.

The gene calls are TRBV28 and TRBJ1-4, with D possibly TRBD1 on 5 matching bases. The CDR3 consists of 13 residues. V was trimmed by 3 bases and J by 15 bases, leaving 17 bases between them. Looked up from germline, CDR1 is MDHEN and CDR2 is SYDVKM. CDR3 coding DNA: TGTGCCAGCAGTTTGCCAGGTTACAGGAGGGTGTTTTTT. Translated, it gives CASSLPGYRRVFF.